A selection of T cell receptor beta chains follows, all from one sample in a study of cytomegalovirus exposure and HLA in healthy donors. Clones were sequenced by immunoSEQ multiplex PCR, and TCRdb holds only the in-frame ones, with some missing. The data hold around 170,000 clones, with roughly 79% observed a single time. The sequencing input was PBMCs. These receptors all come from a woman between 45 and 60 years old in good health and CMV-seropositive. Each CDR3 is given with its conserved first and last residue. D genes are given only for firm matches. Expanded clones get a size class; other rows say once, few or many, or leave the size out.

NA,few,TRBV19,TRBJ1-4,TGTGCCAGTAGTGCCCGCTACAGGGTGCCTAATGAAAAACTGTTTTTT,CASSARYRVPNEKLFF
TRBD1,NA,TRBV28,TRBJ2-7,TGTGCCAGCAGTTTAGGGACAGCCACCTACGAGCAGTACTTC,CASSLGTATYEQYF
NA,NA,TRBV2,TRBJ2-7,TGTGCCAGCAGTGATGGGCAGCTTTCCTACGAGCAGTACTTC,CASSDGQLSYEQYF
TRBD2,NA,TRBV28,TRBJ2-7,TGTGCCAGCAGCAAGGGAATAGCGGGAGACTCCTACGAGCAGTACTTC,CASSKGIAGDSYEQYF
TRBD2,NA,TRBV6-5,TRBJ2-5,TGTGCCAGCAGTTACGGCGGGGGGGTCTCAGAGACCCAGTACTTC,CASSYGGGVSETQYF
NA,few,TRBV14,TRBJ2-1,TGTGCCAGCAGCCAAGCCGGGGCCTACAATGAGCAGTTCTTC,CASSQAGAYNEQFF
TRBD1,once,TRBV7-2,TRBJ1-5,TGTGCCAGCAGCTTCGGACAGGGGGCAGGAAATCAGCCCCAGCATTTT,CASSFGQGAGNQPQHF
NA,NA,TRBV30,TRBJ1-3,TGTGCCTGGACCCCGGACATTCTAGGAAACACCATATATTTT,CAWTPDILGNTIYF
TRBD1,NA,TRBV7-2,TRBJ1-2,TGTGCCAGCAGCCGAAACAGGGGGCAAGGCTATGGCTACACCTTC,CASSRNRGQGYGYTF
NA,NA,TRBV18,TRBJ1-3,TGTGCCAGCTCACCTGAGAGCTCTGGAAACACCATATATTTT,CASSPESSGNTIYF
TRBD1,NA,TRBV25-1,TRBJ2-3,TGTGCCAGCAGTGATACAGGGGGCTCTGCGGATACGCAGTATTTT,CASSDTGGSADTQYF
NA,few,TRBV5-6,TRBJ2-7,TGTGCCAGCAGCTTGGAGGGGCCGTCCTACGAGCAGTACTTC,CASSLEGPSYEQYF
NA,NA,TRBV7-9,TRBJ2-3,TGTGCCAGCAGCGCCCTGGCTACGCAGTATTTT,CASSALATQYF
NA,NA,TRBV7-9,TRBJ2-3,TGTGCCAGCAGCTTAGGGGCCCCCCCCACAGATACGCAGTATTTT,CASSLGAPPTDTQYF
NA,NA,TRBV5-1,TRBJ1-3,TGCGCCAGCAGCCCCGGCGGGTTTGGAAACACCATATATTTT,CASSPGGFGNTIYF
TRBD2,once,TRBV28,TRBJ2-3,TGTGCCAGCAGTCCCCCGGGACTAGCGGGAGAACCAGATACGCAGTATTTT,CASSPPGLAGEPDTQYF
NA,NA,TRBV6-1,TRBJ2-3,TGTGCCAGCAGTGAGACTAGGCCCGGTGTAGATACGCAGTATTTT,CASSETRPGVDTQYF
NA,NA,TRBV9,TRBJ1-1,TGTGCCAGCAGCCCTCAGGGGAGGGGAACTGAAGCTTTCTTT,CASSPQGRGTEAFF
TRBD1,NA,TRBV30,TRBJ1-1,TGTGCCGGCCGCCGACAGGGAGCTGAGAACACTGAAGCTTTCTTT,CAGRRQGAENTEAFF
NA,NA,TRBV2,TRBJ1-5,TGTGCCAGCAGTGACGAAGCATCTCAGCCCCAGCATTTT,CASSDEASQPQHF
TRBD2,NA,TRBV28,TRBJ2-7,TGTGCCAGCAGTTTCTCGCCCCTAGGCGGGGGAACCTACGAGCAGTACTTC,CASSFSPLGGGTYEQYF
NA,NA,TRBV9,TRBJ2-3,TGTGCCAGCAGCCCGGGGTTGTTCACAGATACGCAGTATTTT,CASSPGLFTDTQYF
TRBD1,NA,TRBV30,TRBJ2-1,TGTGCCTGGTCGAGGGACAGGGGAGGACATGAGCAGTTCTTC,CAWSRDRGGHEQFF
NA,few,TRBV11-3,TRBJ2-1,TGTGCCAGCAGCCATGGGAGGTCCTACAATGAGCAGTTCTTC,CASSHGRSYNEQFF
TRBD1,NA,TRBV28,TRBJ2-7,TGTGCCAGCAGTTATCCGGGACAGTCCTACGAGCAGTACTTC,CASSYPGQSYEQYF
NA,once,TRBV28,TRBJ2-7,TGTGCCAGCAGTTTATGGGACAATCGCTACGAGCAGTACTTC,CASSLWDNRYEQYF
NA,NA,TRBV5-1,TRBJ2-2,TGCGCCAGCAGCTTGTCCAGCGTAGATGACACCGGGGAGCTGTTTTTT,CASSLSSVDDTGELFF
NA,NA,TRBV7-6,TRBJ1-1,TGTGCCAGCAGCACACAGGTTGGGACTGAAGCTTTCTTT,CASSTQVGTEAFF
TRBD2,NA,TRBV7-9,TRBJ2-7,TGTGCCAGCGGCCATGGTTTGCTAGCGGGGGGGAACCTCTACGGGCAGTACTTC,CASGHGLLAGGNLYGQYF
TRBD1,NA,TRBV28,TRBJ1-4,TGTGCCAGCAGCCCACTGACAGGGTTTACTCGAAAACTGTTTTTT,CASSPLTGFTRKLFF
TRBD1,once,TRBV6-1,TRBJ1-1,TGTGCCAGCAGTGAAGCCCAGGGGGCGTCCACTGAAGCTTTCTTT,CASSEAQGASTEAFF
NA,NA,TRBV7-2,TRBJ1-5,TGTGCCAGCAGTTACGCCGGGGGGCGCGGTCAGCCCCAGCATTTT,CASSYAGGRGQPQHF
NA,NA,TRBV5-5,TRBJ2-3,TGTGCCAGCAGCTTTGAGGGTTTCCCTATGAATACGCAGTATTTT,CASSFEGFPMNTQYF
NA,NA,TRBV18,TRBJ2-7,TGTGCCAGCTCACCCACCCCCAACCGGGGAGCGACCCTTTACTCCTACGAGCAGTACTTC,CASSPTPNRGATLYSYEQYF
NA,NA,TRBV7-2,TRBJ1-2,TGTGCCAGCAGCTTAGCGGAGGGCACGAAGGGCTACACCTTC,CASSLAEGTKGYTF
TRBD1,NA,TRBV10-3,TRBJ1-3,TGTGCCATCAGGGACAGGTCTGGAAACACCATATATTTT,CAIRDRSGNTIYF
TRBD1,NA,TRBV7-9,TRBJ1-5,TGTGCCAGCCAGGGGGAAATCAATCAGCCCCAGCATTTT,CASQGEINQPQHF
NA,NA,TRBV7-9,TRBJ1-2,TGTGCCAGCAGCTCCAACGGGGAAGGGACTAACTATGGCTACACCTTC,CASSSNGEGTNYGYTF
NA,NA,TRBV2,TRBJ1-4,TGTGCCAGCAAGGAGGTGGGGTCTACTAATGAAAAACTGTTTTTT,CASKEVGSTNEKLFF
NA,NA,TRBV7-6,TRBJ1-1,TGTGCCAGCAGCCCCGGGGGGGGGCCAACGGCAGCTTTCTTT,CASSPGGGPTAAFF
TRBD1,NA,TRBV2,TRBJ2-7,TGTGCCAGCACCCCGCCCCGGGACAGCTCCGAGCAGTACTTC,CASTPPRDSSEQYF
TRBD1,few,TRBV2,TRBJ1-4,TGTGCCAGCAGGGACGGGACAGGGGGCGAAAAACTGTTTTTT,CASRDGTGGEKLFF